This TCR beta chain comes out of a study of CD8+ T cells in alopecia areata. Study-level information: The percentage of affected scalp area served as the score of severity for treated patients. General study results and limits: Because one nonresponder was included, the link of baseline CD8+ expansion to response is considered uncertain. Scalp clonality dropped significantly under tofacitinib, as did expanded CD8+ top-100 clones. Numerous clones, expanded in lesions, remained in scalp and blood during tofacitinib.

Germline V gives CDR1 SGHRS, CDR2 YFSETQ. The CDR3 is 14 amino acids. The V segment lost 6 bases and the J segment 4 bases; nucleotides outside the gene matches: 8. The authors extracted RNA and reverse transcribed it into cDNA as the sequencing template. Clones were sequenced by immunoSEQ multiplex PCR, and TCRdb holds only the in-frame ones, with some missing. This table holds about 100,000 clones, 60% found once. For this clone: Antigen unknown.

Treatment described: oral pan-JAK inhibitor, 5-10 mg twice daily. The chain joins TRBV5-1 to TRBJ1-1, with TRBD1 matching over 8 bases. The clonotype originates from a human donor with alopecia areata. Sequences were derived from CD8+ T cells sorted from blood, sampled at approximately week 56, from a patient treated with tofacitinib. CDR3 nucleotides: TGCGCCAGCACAGGGGGCGGTGGAGGCACTGAAGCTTTCTTT. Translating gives CASTGGGGGTEAFF.